A selection of T cell receptor beta chains follows, all from one sample in a study of blood T cell repertoires in COVID-19. The method was immunoSEQ multiplex PCR; TCRdb's version includes in-frame clones alone and lacks a portion of them. The sample records hundreds of thousands of clones, around 87% being singletons. Sample: PBMCs or T cells enriched from blood (not recorded which). The receptor source for this set is a woman aged 18-29 years with acute COVID-19. CDR3s include the opening cysteine and the closing phenylalanine or tryptophan. The order of the fields is V gene, J gene, CDR3 protein.

v_call: TRBV19; j_call: TRBJ1-2; cdr3_aa: CATNLQGASYLGYTF
v_call: TRBV27; j_call: TRBJ2-3; cdr3_aa: CASSLLAGGDLDTQYF
v_call: TRBV28; j_call: TRBJ2-1; cdr3_aa: CASSSSGDPNEQFF
v_call: TRBV28; j_call: TRBJ2-6; cdr3_aa: CASNLRTGVGAGANVLTF
v_call: TRBV11-3; j_call: TRBJ2-1; cdr3_aa: CASSLDQGGTSRNNEQFF
v_call: TRBV19; j_call: TRBJ1-3; cdr3_aa: CASSIILSSGNTIYF
v_call: TRBV5-8; j_call: TRBJ1-4; cdr3_aa: CASSFGQALTNEKLFF
v_call: TRBV6-5; j_call: TRBJ1-5; cdr3_aa: CASGQGNNQPQHF
v_call: TRBV7-9; j_call: TRBJ1-3; cdr3_aa: CASSSTTGTGNTIYF
v_call: TRBV6-1; j_call: TRBJ1-1; cdr3_aa: CASSERGDTEAFF
v_call: TRBV13; j_call: TRBJ2-7; cdr3_aa: CASSLRSAGDHEQYF
v_call: TRBV24-1; j_call: TRBJ2-3; cdr3_aa: CATSDILAGGLNTQYF
v_call: TRBV7-9; j_call: TRBJ1-2; cdr3_aa: CASSPTGGAAYGYTF
v_call: TRBV21-1; j_call: TRBJ2-2; cdr3_aa: CASRVTSGRKAGELFF
v_call: TRBV5-1; j_call: TRBJ2-3; cdr3_aa: CASSAAGLSTDTQYF
v_call: TRBV28; j_call: TRBJ1-2; cdr3_aa: CASSQGNLYGYTF
v_call: TRBV25-1; j_call: TRBJ1-2; cdr3_aa: CASSGSQGYTF
v_call: TRBV13; j_call: TRBJ2-1; cdr3_aa: CASTEFLAGAYNEQFF
v_call: TRBV5-1; j_call: TRBJ2-7; cdr3_aa: CASRGELASSYEQYF
v_call: TRBV28; j_call: TRBJ2-1; cdr3_aa: CASSFVSGSEYNEQFF
v_call: TRBV18; j_call: TRBJ1-5; cdr3_aa: CASSPPSTGANQPQHF
v_call: TRBV28; j_call: TRBJ2-3; cdr3_aa: CASSPSRGGTQYF
v_call: TRBV6-2/TRBV6-3; j_call: TRBJ2-7; cdr3_aa: CASSYSGSSYEQYF
v_call: TRBV9; j_call: TRBJ2-2; cdr3_aa: CASSVEPSGRTGELFF
v_call: TRBV7-3; j_call: TRBJ1-1; cdr3_aa: CASSLIVNTEAFF
v_call: TRBV9; j_call: TRBJ2-5; cdr3_aa: CASSPGTVQETQYF
v_call: TRBV5-1; j_call: TRBJ1-6; cdr3_aa: CASSSDRENSPLHF
v_call: TRBV11-2; j_call: TRBJ1-2; cdr3_aa: CASSTWTGLNYGYTF
v_call: TRBV15; j_call: TRBJ2-1; cdr3_aa: CATSRDPTSGNEQFF
v_call: TRBV5-4; j_call: TRBJ2-2; cdr3_aa: CASSLAGTGVFLTGELFF
v_call: TRBV2; j_call: TRBJ2-3; cdr3_aa: CASSNSGSGNTQYF
v_call: TRBV29-1; j_call: TRBJ2-5; cdr3_aa: CSVNGQLQETQYF
v_call: TRBV28; j_call: TRBJ1-5; cdr3_aa: CATNPYTGYSNQPQHF
v_call: TRBV5-1; j_call: TRBJ2-5; cdr3_aa: CASSRQGQGQETQYF
v_call: TRBV5-4; j_call: TRBJ2-1; cdr3_aa: CASSLSSGAATYNEQFF